One TCR beta chain is described in this entry. Its antigen is unknown. This sample was taken from a study of post-analysis software for immune sequencing data. Each TCR beta cDNA library carried unique molecular identifiers. The yield from roughly 1 to 10 million T cells was 500,000 or so cDNA molecules in total. One entry per CDR3 protein, called by TCRdb with MiXCR from the PCR reads. The data show approximately 690,000 distinct CDR3 sequences, with more than 50% seen just once and approximately 10% held by the top ten. Deletions cut 4 bases from V and 0 bases from J, with 14 bases between. Germline V gene lookup returns CDR1 SGHDT and CDR2 YYEEEE. The CDR3 is 17 amino acids. General study findings and limits: The five TRBV segments detected at higher frequency in patients than in controls included TRBV5-6, TRBV5-1 and TRBV20-1.

The rearrangement uses TRBV5-6 and TRBJ2-6; no definite D call. The TCR was taken from a girl aged 2-10 years with multiple sclerosis. Sequencing used blood. CDR3 DNA sequence: TGTGCCAGCAGCACCACTGCACGGGTCTCTGGGGCCAACGTCCTGACTTTC. This translates into CASSTTARVSGANVLTF.